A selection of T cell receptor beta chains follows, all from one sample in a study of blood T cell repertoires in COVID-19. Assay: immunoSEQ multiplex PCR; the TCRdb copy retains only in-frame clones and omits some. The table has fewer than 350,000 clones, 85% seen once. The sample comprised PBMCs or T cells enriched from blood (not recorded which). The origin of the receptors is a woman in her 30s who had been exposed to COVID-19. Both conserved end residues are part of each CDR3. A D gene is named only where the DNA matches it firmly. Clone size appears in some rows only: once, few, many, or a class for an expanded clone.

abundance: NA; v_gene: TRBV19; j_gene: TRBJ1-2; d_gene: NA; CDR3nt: TGTGCCAGTAGTACCTCCGGGACGGGGGTCTATGGCTACACCTTC; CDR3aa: CASSTSGTGVYGYTF
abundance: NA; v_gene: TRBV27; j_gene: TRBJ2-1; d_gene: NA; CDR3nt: TGTGCCAGCAAAATGACGGGTAACAATGAGCAGTTCTTC; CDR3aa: CASKMTGNNEQFF
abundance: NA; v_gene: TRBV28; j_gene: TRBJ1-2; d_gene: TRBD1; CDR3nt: TGTGCCAGCAGTTTATTAACCGGACAGGGGCAGGGCTACACCTTC; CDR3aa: CASSLLTGQGQGYTF
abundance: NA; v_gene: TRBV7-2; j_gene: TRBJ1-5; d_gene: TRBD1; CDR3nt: TGTGCCAGCAGCACCTTGAGTGGGACAGGAGTCTTTAGCAATCAGCCCCAGCATTTT; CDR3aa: CASSTLSGTGVFSNQPQHF
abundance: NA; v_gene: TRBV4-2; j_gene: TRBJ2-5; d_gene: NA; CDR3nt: TGTGCCAGCAGCCAAGCCCACCGGTCAGGGGAGACCCAGTACTTC; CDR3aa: CASSQAHRSGETQYF
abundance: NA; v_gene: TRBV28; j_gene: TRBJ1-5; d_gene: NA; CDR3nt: TGTGCCAGCAGTTCCAGTCAGCCCCAGCATTTT; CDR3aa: CASSSSQPQHF
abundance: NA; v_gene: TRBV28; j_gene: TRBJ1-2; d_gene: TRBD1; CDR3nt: TGTGCCAGCAGTCTGGGACAGTTTGGCTACACCTTC; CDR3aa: CASSLGQFGYTF
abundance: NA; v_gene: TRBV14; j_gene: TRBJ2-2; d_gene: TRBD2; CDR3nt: TGTGCCAGCAGTCAGACTAGCACGGATTTCGGGGAGCTGTTTTTT; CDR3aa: CASSQTSTDFGELFF
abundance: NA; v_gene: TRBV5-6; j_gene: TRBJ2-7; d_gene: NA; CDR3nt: TGTGCCAGCTGGGGGCGGGGGATTTCGAGGGAGCAGTACTTC; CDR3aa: CASWGRGISREQYF
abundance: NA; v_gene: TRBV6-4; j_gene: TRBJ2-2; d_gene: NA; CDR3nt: TGTGCCAGCAGTCTACAACCGGGGTTGCATACCGGGGAGCTGTTTTTT; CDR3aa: CASSLQPGLHTGELFF
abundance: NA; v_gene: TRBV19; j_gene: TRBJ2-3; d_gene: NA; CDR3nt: TGTGCCAGTAGTGTAAAGACGGGACAAAATACGCAGTATTTT; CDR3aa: CASSVKTGQNTQYF
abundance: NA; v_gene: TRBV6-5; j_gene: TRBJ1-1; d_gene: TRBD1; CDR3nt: TGTGCCAGCAGTTACTCGACAGGGTTCACTGAAGCTTTCTTT; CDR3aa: CASSYSTGFTEAFF
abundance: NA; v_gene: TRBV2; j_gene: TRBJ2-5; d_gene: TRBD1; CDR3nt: TGTGCCAGCAGGGGGGGACAGGCTCAAGAGACCCAGTACTTC; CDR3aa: CASRGGQAQETQYF
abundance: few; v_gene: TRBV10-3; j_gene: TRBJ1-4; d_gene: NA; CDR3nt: TGTGCCATCTCTAGAATCCATTTGGAGGGTGCAACTAATGAAAAACTGTTTTTT; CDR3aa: CAISRIHLEGATNEKLFF
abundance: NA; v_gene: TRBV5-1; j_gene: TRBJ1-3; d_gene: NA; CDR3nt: TGCGCCAGCAGTCCAGGGTTTTTAGGCCTCGGCGGAAACACCATATATTTT; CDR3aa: CASSPGFLGLGGNTIYF
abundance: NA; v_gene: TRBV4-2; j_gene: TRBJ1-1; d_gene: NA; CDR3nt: TGTGCCAGCAGCCGACAAGCATACACTGAAGCTTTCTTT; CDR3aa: CASSRQAYTEAFF
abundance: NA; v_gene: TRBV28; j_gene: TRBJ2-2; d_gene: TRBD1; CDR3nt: TGTGCCAGCAGAGGACAGGGGGCAATCGGGGAGCTGTTTTTT; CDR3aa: CASRGQGAIGELFF
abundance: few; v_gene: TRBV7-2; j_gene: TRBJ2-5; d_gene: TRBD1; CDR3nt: TGTGCCAGCAGCCCCCAGGGGGCCGCTGCTATAGGGACCCAGTACTTC; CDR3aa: CASSPQGAAAIGTQYF
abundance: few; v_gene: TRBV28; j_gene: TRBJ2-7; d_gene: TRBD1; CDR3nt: TGTGCCAGCAGTTCAAATAGAGACAGGGCGGACGAGCAGTACTTC; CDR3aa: CASSSNRDRADEQYF
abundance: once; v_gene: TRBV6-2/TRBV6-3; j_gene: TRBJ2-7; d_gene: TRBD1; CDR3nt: TGTGCCAGCAGCCGGGACAGGCCGAGCTCCTACGAGCAGTACTTC; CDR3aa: CASSRDRPSSYEQYF
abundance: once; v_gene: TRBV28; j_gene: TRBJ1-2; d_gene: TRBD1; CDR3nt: TGTGCCAGCAGTTTGCCCGACAGGGGGCTAGGCTACACCTTC; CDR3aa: CASSLPDRGLGYTF
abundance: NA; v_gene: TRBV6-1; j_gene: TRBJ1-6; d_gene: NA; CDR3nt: TGTGCCAGCTGGGGTGGACTCTCCTATAATTCACCCCTCCACTTT; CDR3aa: CASWGGLSYNSPLHF
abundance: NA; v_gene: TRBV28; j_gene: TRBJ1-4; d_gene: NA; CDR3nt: TGTGCCAGCAGCCAAGGACAGCCAGACGGTGAAAAACTGTTTTTT; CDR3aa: CASSQGQPDGEKLFF
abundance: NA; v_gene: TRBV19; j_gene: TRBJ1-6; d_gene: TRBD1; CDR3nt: TGTGCCAGTAGTGGGGACAGTTATCGTAATTCACCCCTCCACTTT; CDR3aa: CASSGDSYRNSPLHF
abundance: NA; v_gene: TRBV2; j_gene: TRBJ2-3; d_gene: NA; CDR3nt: TGTGCCAGCAGTGTCGGGACTAGCACAGATACGCAGTATTTT; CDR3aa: CASSVGTSTDTQYF
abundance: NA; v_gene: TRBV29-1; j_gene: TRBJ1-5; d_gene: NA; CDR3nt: TGCAGCGTAAGTGGAGGGGTGAATCAGCCCCAGCATTTT; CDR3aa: CSVSGGVNQPQHF
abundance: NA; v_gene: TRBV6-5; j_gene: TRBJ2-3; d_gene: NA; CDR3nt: TGTGCCAGCAGTTCCCCCCCAGGGACAACAGATACGCAGTATTTT; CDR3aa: CASSSPPGTTDTQYF
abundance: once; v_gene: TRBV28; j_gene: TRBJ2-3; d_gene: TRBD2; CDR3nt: TGTGCCAGCAGTTCGCCCCGGGCGGGAGCCGATACGCAGTATTTT; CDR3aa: CASSSPRAGADTQYF
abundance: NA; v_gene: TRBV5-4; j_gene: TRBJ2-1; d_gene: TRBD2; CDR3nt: TGTGCCAGCAGCTTGGAGGGCGGGGGATACAATGAGCAGTTCTTC; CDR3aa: CASSLEGGGYNEQFF
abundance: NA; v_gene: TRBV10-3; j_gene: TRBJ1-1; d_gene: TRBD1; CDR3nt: TGTGCCATCACTGACAGGGTTGACACTGAAGCTTTCTTT; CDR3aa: CAITDRVDTEAFF
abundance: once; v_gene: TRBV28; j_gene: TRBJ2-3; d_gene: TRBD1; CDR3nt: TGTGCCAGCAGTTTATTTCGGGACAGGGGCACAGATACGCAGTATTTT; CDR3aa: CASSLFRDRGTDTQYF
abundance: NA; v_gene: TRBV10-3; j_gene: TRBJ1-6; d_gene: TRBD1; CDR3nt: TGTGCCATCAGTGAAACAGGGGAGAGTTCACCCCTCCACTTT; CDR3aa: CAISETGESSPLHF
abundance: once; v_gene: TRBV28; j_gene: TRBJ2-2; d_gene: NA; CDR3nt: TGTGCCGGAGAGACAGGGAACACCGGGGAGCTGTTTTTT; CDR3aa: CAGETGNTGELFF
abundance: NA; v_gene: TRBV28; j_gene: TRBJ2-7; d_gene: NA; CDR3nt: TGTGCCAGCAGTTCGACAGTCCGCTCCTACGAGCAGTACTTC; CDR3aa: CASSSTVRSYEQYF
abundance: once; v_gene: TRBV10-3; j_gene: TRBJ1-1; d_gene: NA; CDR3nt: TGTGCCATCAGTGGCCACCAGTCGGAGTCGAACACTGAAGCTTTCTTT; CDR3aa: CAISGHQSESNTEAFF
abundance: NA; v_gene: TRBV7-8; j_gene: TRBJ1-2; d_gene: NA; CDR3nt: TGTGCCAGCAGCTTAGGAGCGGGGGCGAGTCTCCTTAATGGCTACACCTTC; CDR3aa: CASSLGAGASLLNGYTF
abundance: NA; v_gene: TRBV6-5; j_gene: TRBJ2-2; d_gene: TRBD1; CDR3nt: TGTGCCAGCAGTTACTCGGGACAGGTCCCCGGGGAGCTGTTTTTT; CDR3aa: CASSYSGQVPGELFF
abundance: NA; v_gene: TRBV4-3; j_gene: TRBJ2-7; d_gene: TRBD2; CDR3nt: TGCGCCAGCAGCCAACAACTAGCGGGGGAGCAGTACTTC; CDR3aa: CASSQQLAGEQYF
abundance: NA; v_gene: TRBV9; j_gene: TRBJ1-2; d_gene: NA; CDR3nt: TGTGCCAGCAGCGGGGATCAGGGGTATGGCTACACCTTC; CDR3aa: CASSGDQGYGYTF
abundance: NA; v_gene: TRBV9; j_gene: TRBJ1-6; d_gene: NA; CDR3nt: TGTGCCAGCAGCCCGAGATGGGGGGAATCACCCCTCCACTTT; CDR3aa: CASSPRWGESPLHF
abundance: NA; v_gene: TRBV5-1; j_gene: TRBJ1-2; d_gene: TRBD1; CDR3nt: TGCGCCAGCAGCCTACAGGGGGTGCATGGCTACACCTTC; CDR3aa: CASSLQGVHGYTF
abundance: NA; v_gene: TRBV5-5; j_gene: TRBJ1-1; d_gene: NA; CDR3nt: TGTGCCAGCAGCTTGGCCGGGGGGCTCCTGAACACTGAAGCTTTCTTT; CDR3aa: CASSLAGGLLNTEAFF
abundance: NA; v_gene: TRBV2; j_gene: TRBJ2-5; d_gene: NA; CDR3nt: TGTGCCAGCAGTTTAAAGACCCAGTACTTC; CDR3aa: CASSLKTQYF
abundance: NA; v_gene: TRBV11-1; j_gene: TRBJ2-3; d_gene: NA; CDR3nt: TGTGCCAGCAGTTTGGGGGGTTTGTGGGCTGCGGATACGCAGTATTTT; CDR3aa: CASSLGGLWAADTQYF
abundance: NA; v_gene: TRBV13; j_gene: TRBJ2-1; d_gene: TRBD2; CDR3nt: TGTGCCAGCAGCTCCACAGCCACTAGCGGAGGAGGGAATGAGCAGTTCTTC; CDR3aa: CASSSTATSGGGNEQFF
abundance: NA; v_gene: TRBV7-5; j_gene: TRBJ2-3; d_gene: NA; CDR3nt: TGTGCCAGAAATAATTCCGCGGGTCAATGCACAGATACGCAGTATTTT; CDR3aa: CARNNSAGQCTDTQYF
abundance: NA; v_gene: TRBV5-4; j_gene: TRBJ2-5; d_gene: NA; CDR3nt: TGTGCCAGCACCTCACCGACCGGGAACCAAGAGACCCAGTACTTC; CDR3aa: CASTSPTGNQETQYF
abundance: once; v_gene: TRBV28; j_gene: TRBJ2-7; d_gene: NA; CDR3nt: TGTGCCAGCAGTTTATATGGGGGGAGCTCCTACGAGCAGTACTTC; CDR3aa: CASSLYGGSSYEQYF
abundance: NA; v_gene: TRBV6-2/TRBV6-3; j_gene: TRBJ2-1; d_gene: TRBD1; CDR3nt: TGTGCCAGCAGCCCCCACGGGACAGGATACAATGAGCAGTTCTTC; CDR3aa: CASSPHGTGYNEQFF